This is a list of T cell receptor beta chains from one sample in a study of cytomegalovirus exposure and HLA in healthy donors. Assay used: immunoSEQ multiplex PCR; TCRdb lists only in-frame clones, some missing. The sample lists 70,000 or so clones, roughly 94% seen once, with 1.9% in the top ten. The material sequenced was PBMCs. The receptors were sampled from a woman younger than 35 in good health and CMV-seropositive. The CDR3 runs from the conserved cysteine through the conserved F or W. A D gene is named only where the DNA matches it firmly. Expanded clones are given a class, and other clones once, few, many or no size at all.

abundance: -; j_gene: TRBJ2-7; v_gene: TRBV5-6; d_gene: TRBD2; CDR3aa: CASTPSGGGNEQYF; CDR3nt: TGTGCCAGCACCCCTAGCGGAGGAGGGAACGAGCAGTACTTC
abundance: -; j_gene: TRBJ2-2; v_gene: TRBV14; d_gene: TRBD2; CDR3aa: CASSFRTSVKTGELFF; CDR3nt: TGTGCCAGCAGCTTTCGGACTAGTGTGAAAACCGGGGAGCTGTTTTTT
abundance: once; j_gene: TRBJ2-7; v_gene: TRBV13; d_gene: TRBD2; CDR3aa: CASSAGLAGAYEQYF; CDR3nt: TGTGCCAGCAGCGCCGGACTAGCGGGGGCCTACGAGCAGTACTTC
abundance: -; j_gene: TRBJ2-6; v_gene: TRBV6-5; d_gene: -; CDR3aa: CASSYSTSRQGLNLTF; CDR3nt: TGTGCCAGCAGTTACTCGACATCACGGCAGGGGTTGAACCTGACTTTC
abundance: -; j_gene: TRBJ2-5; v_gene: TRBV29-1; d_gene: -; CDR3aa: CSVEGLRTVQETQYF; CDR3nt: TGCAGCGTTGAAGGCCTAAGGACAGTTCAAGAGACCCAGTACTTC
abundance: -; j_gene: TRBJ2-5; v_gene: TRBV29-1; d_gene: -; CDR3aa: CSVDRPGEWETQYF; CDR3nt: TGCAGCGTTGATCGTCCAGGGGAGTGGGAGACCCAGTACTTC
abundance: -; j_gene: TRBJ2-7; v_gene: TRBV27; d_gene: -; CDR3aa: CASSFSTVSAYEQYF; CDR3nt: TGTGCCAGCAGTTTCTCGACAGTATCGGCGTACGAGCAGTACTTC
abundance: -; j_gene: TRBJ2-3; v_gene: TRBV11-2; d_gene: -; CDR3aa: CASSLVSADTQYF; CDR3nt: TGTGCCAGCAGCTTAGTATCAGCGGATACGCAGTATTTT
abundance: -; j_gene: TRBJ1-1; v_gene: TRBV30; d_gene: TRBD1; CDR3aa: CAWGWGTGTEAFF; CDR3nt: TGTGCCTGGGGTTGGGGGACAGGAACCGAAGCTTTCTTT
abundance: -; j_gene: TRBJ1-1; v_gene: TRBV29-1; d_gene: -; CDR3aa: CSVEMGGANTEAFF; CDR3nt: TGCAGCGTTGAAATGGGGGGGGCGAACACTGAAGCTTTCTTT
abundance: -; j_gene: TRBJ2-2; v_gene: TRBV27; d_gene: -; CDR3aa: CASSFGLNTGELFF; CDR3nt: TGTGCCAGCAGTTTTGGGCTGAACACCGGGGAGCTGTTTTTT
abundance: -; j_gene: TRBJ2-2; v_gene: TRBV13; d_gene: -; CDR3aa: CASRWRGQDGELFF; CDR3nt: TGTGCCAGCCGGTGGAGGGGGCAGGACGGGGAGCTGTTTTTT
abundance: -; j_gene: TRBJ2-1; v_gene: TRBV7-2; d_gene: TRBD2; CDR3aa: CASSSTSGGTHNEQFF; CDR3nt: TGTGCCAGCAGCTCAACTAGCGGGGGAACACACAATGAGCAGTTCTTC
abundance: once; j_gene: TRBJ2-1; v_gene: TRBV2; d_gene: -; CDR3aa: CASKVPSDYNEQFF; CDR3nt: TGTGCCAGCAAAGTACCTAGCGACTACAATGAGCAGTTCTTC
abundance: -; j_gene: TRBJ2-1; v_gene: TRBV7-8; d_gene: -; CDR3aa: CASRGGPGSSYNEQFF; CDR3nt: TGTGCCAGCAGGGGTGGTCCGGGGTCCAGTTACAATGAGCAGTTCTTC
abundance: once; j_gene: TRBJ2-1; v_gene: TRBV5-4; d_gene: TRBD2; CDR3aa: CASSFSRTSGRRSYNEQFF; CDR3nt: TGTGCCAGCAGCTTTAGCCGAACTAGCGGGAGAAGGTCCTACAATGAGCAGTTCTTC
abundance: -; j_gene: TRBJ2-1; v_gene: TRBV7-2; d_gene: TRBD2; CDR3aa: CASSPWTSGGVQQFF; CDR3nt: TGTGCCAGCAGCCCCTGGACTAGCGGGGGCGTACAGCAGTTCTTC
abundance: -; j_gene: TRBJ2-7; v_gene: TRBV11-3; d_gene: -; CDR3aa: CASSLDRWGERYEQYF; CDR3nt: TGTGCCAGCAGCTTAGATCGATGGGGAGAGAGATACGAGCAGTACTTC
abundance: -; j_gene: TRBJ2-7; v_gene: TRBV15; d_gene: TRBD2; CDR3aa: CATGTSGTYEQYF; CDR3nt: TGTGCCACCGGCACTAGCGGGACCTACGAGCAGTACTTC
abundance: -; j_gene: TRBJ1-2; v_gene: TRBV19; d_gene: -; CDR3aa: CASSITGGSNGYTF; CDR3nt: TGTGCCAGTAGTATTACGGGGGGCTCCAATGGCTACACCTTC
abundance: -; j_gene: TRBJ2-5; v_gene: TRBV5-1; d_gene: -; CDR3aa: CASSLGDQETQYF; CDR3nt: TGCGCCAGCAGCTTGGGCGATCAAGAGACCCAGTACTTC
abundance: -; j_gene: TRBJ1-5; v_gene: TRBV19; d_gene: -; CDR3aa: CASSTGTRGNQPQHF; CDR3nt: TGTGCCAGTAGTACCGGGACACGGGGCAATCAGCCCCAGCATTTT
abundance: -; j_gene: TRBJ1-6; v_gene: TRBV11-3; d_gene: -; CDR3aa: CASSLTGYGSPLHF; CDR3nt: TGTGCCAGCAGTCTGACGGGGTACGGTTCACCCCTCCACTTT
abundance: -; j_gene: TRBJ2-7; v_gene: TRBV7-6; d_gene: -; CDR3aa: CASSPSGKTYEQYF; CDR3nt: TGTGCCAGCAGTCCATCCGGGAAGACCTACGAGCAGTACTTC
abundance: -; j_gene: TRBJ2-7; v_gene: TRBV30; d_gene: -; CDR3aa: CAWSVGQSSYEQYF; CDR3nt: TGTGCCTGGAGTGTTGGGCAGTCCTCCTACGAGCAGTACTTC
abundance: few; j_gene: TRBJ2-5; v_gene: TRBV4-1; d_gene: TRBD2; CDR3aa: CASSQDLAGRLGETQYF; CDR3nt: TGCGCCAGCAGCCAAGACCTAGCGGGGAGGCTCGGGGAGACCCAGTACTTC
abundance: once; j_gene: TRBJ1-6; v_gene: TRBV18; d_gene: TRBD1; CDR3aa: CASSPGTASYNSPLHF; CDR3nt: TGTGCCAGCTCACCGGGGACAGCCTCCTATAATTCACCCCTCCACTTT
abundance: -; j_gene: TRBJ1-3; v_gene: TRBV4-1; d_gene: -; CDR3aa: CASSQGQGSGNTIYF; CDR3nt: TGCGCCAGCAGCCAAGGGCAGGGGTCTGGAAACACCATATATTTT
abundance: -; j_gene: TRBJ2-7; v_gene: TRBV25-1; d_gene: -; CDR3aa: CASSGGLFYEQYF; CDR3nt: TGTGCCAGCAGTGGGGGACTTTTCTACGAGCAGTACTTC
abundance: -; j_gene: TRBJ1-2; v_gene: TRBV2; d_gene: TRBD1; CDR3aa: CASTSGQGGGYTF; CDR3nt: TGTGCCAGCACCTCAGGACAGGGCGGTGGCTACACCTTC
abundance: -; j_gene: TRBJ2-1; v_gene: TRBV7-2; d_gene: -; CDR3aa: CASSLKSSEYEQFF; CDR3nt: TGTGCCAGCAGCTTAAAATCGTCGGAGTATGAGCAGTTCTTC